The 19 T cell receptor beta chains below come from one sample, sequenced in a study of beta chain features in type 1 diabetes. General study findings and limits: Type 1 diabetes patients had TCRB CDR3s that were shorter (moderately but significantly so) in all four CD4+ subsets.

All of the isolated RNA was reverse transcribed, so expressed TCRB transcripts were sequenced. Some clones are missing from TCRdb's copy, which holds only in-frame ones; the method was immunoSEQ multiplex PCR. Of some 350,000 clones detected, approximately 13% appear once; the ten largest clones hold 0.013% to 0.015%. No antigen has been identified for these receptors. What was sequenced was naive CD4+ T cells from blood. Receptors were obtained from a woman aged 18-35 years with type 1 diabetes.

This clone was seen a few times. The chain recombines TRBV6-5 with TRBJ2-3; the match to TRBD1 covers 9 bases. Trimming took 7 bases from V and 6 from J; bases not matched to a gene: 5. This CDR3 region has 13 residues. Germline lookup yields CDR1 MNHEY and CDR2 SVGAGI. The CDR3 region has the DNA TGTGCCAGCAACGGACAGGGGATCGATACGCAGTATTTT. Its translation is CASNGQGIDTQYF.

V gene TRBV25-1 combines with J gene TRBJ1-4; 9 bases match TRBD1. The CDR3 loop spans 15 amino acids. Germline CDR1 is MGHDK and CDR2 is SYGVNS. V lost 0 bases and J lost 7; bases outside the gene matches: 3. CDR3 amino acids: CASSEYDRGSEKLFF. The CDR3 DNA sequence: TGTGCCAGCAGTGAATACGACAGGGGGAGTGAAAAACTGTTTTTT.

This clone came up a few times. The chain links TRBV5-4 to TRBJ1-4; D ambiguous. The V end was cut by 0 bases, the J end by 5 bases, with 5 bases between. Germline CDR1 SGHNT, CDR2 YYREEE (reference sequence). The CDR3 contains 13 residues. For the CDR3, the DNA is TGTGCCAGCAGCTTGGTTCCGAATGAAAAACTGTTTTTT. Translation: CASSLVPNEKLFF.

To note about this clone: A clone one base away is much larger, so this may be a read error. Other nucleotide sequences in the sample specify the same CDR3. CDR3 amino acids: CAWSAYYGYTF. CDR3 coding DNA: TGTGCCTGGAGTGCATACTATGGCTACACCTTC. This chain joins TRBV30 and TRBJ1-2; D is ambiguous. The CDR3 is 11 amino acids. Germline CDR1 is GTSNPN and CDR2 is SVGIG (reference sequence). Trimming stripped 1 base from V and 3 bases from J, with 3 bases between. Drawing the rest from reference TRBV30 and TRBJ1-2, the complete variable domain is SQTIHQWPATLVQPVGSPLSLECTVEGTSNPNLYWYRQAAGRGLQLLFYSVGIGQISSEVPQNLSASRPQDRQFILSSKKLLLSDSGFYLCAWSAYYGYTFGSGTRLTVV.

A word on this clone: Other DNA sequences in the same sample also yield this CDR3. The chain recombines TRBV29-1 with TRBJ2-2; 8 bases agree with TRBD2. CDR3 size: 13 residues. Germline-derived CDR1 and CDR2 are SQVTM and ANQGSEA. J gave up 3 bases and V 5 bases, and 2 bases lay outside the gene matches. CDR3 sequence (DNA): TGCAGCGTTCGACTAGCGTACACCGGGGAGCTGTTTTTT. Protein product: CSVRLAYTGELFF.

V usage is TRBV11-3 and J usage is TRBJ2-1; 7 bases fit TRBD2. The CDR3 length is 16 residues. Trimming cost V 3 bases and J 5 bases; bases outside gene matches: 10. Per the germline V gene, CDR1 is SGHNT and CDR2 is YENEEA. Written as DNA, the CDR3 is TGTGCCAGCAGCTTTCAGTCGGCGGGAGACGACAATGAGCAGTTCTTC. Protein product: CASSFQSAGDDNEQFF. Full variable domain (outside the CDR3, taken from reference TRBV11-3 and TRBJ2-1): EAGVVQSPRYKIIEKKQPVAFWCNPISGHNTLYWYLQNLGQGPELLIRYENEEAVDDSQLPKDRFSAERLKGVDSTLKIQPAELGDSAVYLCASSFQSAGDDNEQFFGPGTRLTVL.

This clone has more than one count but fewer than ten. The V and J genes are TRBV7-2 and TRBJ2-3, with a possible D match to TRBD2 (6 bases). The germline CDR1 and CDR2 sequences are SGHTA and FQGNSA. This CDR3 region has 13 residues. V was trimmed by 5 bases and J by 4 bases, leaving 10 bases between them. In nucleotides, the CDR3 is TGTGCCAGCAGCCCCCGCGGGGCAGATACGCAGTATTTT. Its protein product is CASSPRGADTQYF.

This clone was counted a few times. The V and J genes are TRBV18 and TRBJ2-7; no reliable D call. CDR1 and CDR2 from the germline V gene are KGHSH and LQKENI. Trimming shortened V by 0 bases and J by 0 bases, and 12 bases separated the two germline ends. The CDR3 is 16 amino acids. This chain's CDR3 is CASSPPYSRSSYEQYF. The CDR3 DNA reads TGTGCCAGCTCACCACCATACAGTCGATCCTCCTACGAGCAGTACTTC. Based on the CDR3 plus reference TRBV18 and TRBJ2-7, the full variable domain is NAGVMQNPRHLVRRRGQEARLRCSPMKGHSHVYWYRQLPEEGLKFMVYLQKENIIDESGMPKERFSAEFPKEGPSILRIQQVVRGDSAAYFCASSPPYSRSSYEQYFGPGTRLTVT.

This clone was counted once. This chain joins TRBV7-6 and TRBJ2-5; D remains unclear. The CDR3 is 11 residues long. Germline CDR1 and CDR2: SGHVS and FNYEAQ. The V gene lost 3 bases and the J gene lost 4 bases, with 3 bases spanning the gap. CDR3 in amino acids: CASSFGETQYF. Here the CDR3 DNA reads TGTGCCAGCAGCTTCGGAGAGACCCAGTACTTC.

V is TRBV5-1 and J is TRBJ2-3; 7 bases align to TRBD2. The CDR3 covers 15 residues. Trimming took 0 bases from V and 3 from J; bases not matched to a gene: 4. Germline V gene lookup returns CDR1 SGHRS and CDR2 YFSETQ. CDR3 sequence reads: CASSLGGRETDTQYF. DNA for the CDR3: TGCGCCAGCAGCTTGGGCGGGCGGGAGACAGATACGCAGTATTTT.

This sequence joins TRBV28 and TRBJ1-5; D remains unclear. CDR1 and CDR2 (germline): MDHEN, SYDVKM. Between the trimmed V and J ends, which lost 5 bases and 0 bases, there was a span of 11 bases. The CDR3 covers 15 residues. The chain's CDR3 is CASSHQENSNQPQHF. CDR3 sequence (DNA): TGTGCCAGCAGTCATCAAGAGAATAGCAATCAGCCCCAGCATTTT.

The V gene is TRBV6-5, the J gene TRBJ1-3; 8 nucleotides align to TRBD1. The CDR3 has 14 residues. Trimming took 7 bases from V and 3 from J; bases not matched to a gene: 5. The germline gives CDR1 MNHEY, CDR2 SVGAGI. DNA for the CDR3: TGTGCCAGCATCCAGGGGGCAGGTGGAAACACCATATATTTT. Translating gives CASIQGAGGNTIYF.

This clone was seen ten or more times. The rearrangement links TRBV11-2 to TRBJ2-4, with D possibly matching TRBD1 (5 bases). CDR1 is SGHAT, CDR2 FQNNGV, per germline. The CDR3 extends over 11 amino acids. The V and J ends lost 5 bases and 12 bases respectively, with 11 bases between them. The CDR3 spells CASSLRTHQYF. The CDR3 DNA is TGTGCCAGCAGCCTGAGGACACATCAGTACTTC.

This clone came up a few times. The chain has TRBV30 and TRBJ2-7, with 12 positions matching TRBD2. The V segment lost 3 bases and the J segment 6 bases; nucleotides outside the gene matches: 3. This CDR3 has 13 residues. CDR1 and CDR2 from the germline V gene are GTSNPN and SVGIG (reference sequence). Here the CDR3 DNA reads TGTGCCTGGAGCAAGACTAGCGGGAGCGAGCAGTACGTC. It specifies CAWSKTSGSEQYV.

The chain has TRBV29-1 and TRBJ2-3; TRBD2 agrees at 12 bases. Trimming at V came to 6 bases and at J to 4 bases, leaving 11 bases not matched to a gene. Per germline, CDR1 SQVTM and CDR2 ANQGSEA. The CDR3 is 16 residues long. The CDR3 sequence is CSVRPKLAGGADTQYF. CDR3 coding DNA: TGCAGCGTCCGGCCGAAACTAGCGGGAGGTGCAGATACGCAGTATTTT.

V and J are TRBV28 and TRBJ2-7, with 9 bases that match TRBD1. The J segment lost 3 bases and the V segment lost 3 bases, leaving 6 bases of the junction unmatched. This CDR3 contains 15 residues. Germline V gene data show CDR1 as MDHEN and CDR2 as SYDVKM. The CDR3 nucleotides are TGTGCCAGCAGTTTCATCGGGACAGGGATCTACGAGCAGTACTTC. It is translated as CASSFIGTGIYEQYF.

This clone was seen a handful of times. Here the CDR3 DNA reads TGCGCCAGCAGTCATCCCCCCCCAGGGCTTAGCAAGGAGCAGTTCTTC. As protein: CASSHPPPGLSKEQFF. The rearrangement uses TRBV23-1 and TRBJ2-1; tentative D call: TRBD1 (5 bases). TRBV23-1 is treated as an ORF (open reading frame) with a function not yet certain. Trimming shortened V by 3 bases and J by 10 bases, and 22 bases separated the two germline ends. The CDR3 sequence is 16 residues long.

This clone was counted only a few times. The chain couples TRBV11-1 to TRBJ2-1; TRBD2 matches at 11 bases. Germline V CDR1 and CDR2: SGHAT, FQDESV (reference sequence). Trimming removed 6 bases from V and 1 base from J; junction bases left unmatched: 2. The CDR3 is made up of 15 amino acids. The CDR3 is CASSGTSGSYNEQFF. CDR3 nucleotides: TGTGCCAGCAGTGGGACTAGCGGTTCCTACAATGAGCAGTTCTTC.

The V call is TRBV5-1, the J call TRBJ1-5, with D unresolved. CDR1 is SGHRS, CDR2 YFSETQ, per germline. V lost 0 bases and J lost 3, with 7 bases in between. CDR3 length: 14 residues. DNA for the CDR3: TGCGCCAGCAGCTTGGAAGGAGACAATCAGCCCCAGCATTTT. It yields the protein CASSLEGDNQPQHF. Drawing the rest from reference TRBV5-1 and TRBJ1-5, the complete variable domain is KAGVTQTPRYLIKTRGQQVTLSCSPISGHRSVSWYQQTPGQGLQFLFEYFSETQRNKGNFPGRFSGRQFSNSRSEMNVSTLELGDSALYLCASSLEGDNQPQHFGDGTRLSIL.